This TCR beta chain comes out of a study of blood T cells in healthy people across ages. Primers used in a second PCR of roughly 6 to 12 cycles were a sample-barcoded 5' primer and a J-beta primer mix. MiXCR, applied by TCRdb to the 5' RACE reads, yields one record per CDR3 protein. Seen here are 1.5 million to 2 million distinct CDR3 sequences, 49% observed once, and the top ten hold more than 2%. This receptor was identified in a middle-aged woman in good health. The specimen was blood.

CDR3 coding DNA: TGTGCCAGCAGCACGACAGGGGGGCGGTTGACCCAGTACTTC. Translation gives CASSTTGGRLTQYF. The chain combines TRBV5-6 with TRBJ2-5; 9 positions match TRBD1. From germline, CDR1 is SGHDT and CDR2 YYEEEE. The CDR3 runs to 14 residues. V dropped 4 bases and J dropped 7; count of bases not matched to a gene: 8.